These 6 T cell receptor beta chains share one sample of origin, sequenced in a study of blood T cell repertoires in COVID-19. The repertoire was sequenced with immunoSEQ multiplex PCR; TCRdb's copy has only in-frame clones and lacks some. Of 350,000 to 400,000 clones listed, roughly 87% were seen once; the top ten hold 2.5% to 3%. The sample consisted of PBMCs or T cells enriched from blood (not recorded which). All receptors come from a woman in her twenties or thirties who had recovered from COVID-19.

J is TRBJ1-1 and V is TRBV30; 9 bases line up with TRBD1. V shed 4 bases and J 0 bases; nucleotides not matched to a gene: 12. Germline V gene data show CDR1 as GTSNPN and CDR2 as SVGIG (reference sequence). The CDR3 loop spans 17 amino acids. The CDR3 reads CAWNSDRGGGLNTEAFF. The CDR3 nucleotides read TGTGCCTGGAACTCGGACAGGGGAGGAGGATTGAACACTGAAGCTTTCTTT.

This sequence joins TRBV20-1 and TRBJ2-1, with 9 nucleotides matching TRBD2. The CDR3 runs 15 residues. In germline, CDR1 is DFQATT, CDR2 SNEGSKA (reference sequence). Trimming removed 3 bases from V and 8 bases from J; junction bases left unmatched: 11. In nucleotides, the CDR3 is TGCAGTGCTAGTCGGGCTAGCGGGATACTGTATGAGCAGTTCTTC. Translating it yields CSASRASGILYEQFF.

The CDR3 DNA is TGTGCCAGCTGCTGGGCTGGACAAGCAGAGACCCAGTACTTC. As protein: CASCWAGQAETQYF. The V and J genes are TRBV7-8 and TRBJ2-5; D might be TRBD1 (5 bases). The length of the CDR3 is 14 residues. CDR1 and CDR2 from the germline V gene are SGHVS and FQNEAQ. V shed 8 bases and J shed 4 bases, with 17 bases lying between them.

The genes are TRBV6-5 and TRBJ2-7; 11 nucleotides align to TRBD2. In germline, CDR1 is MNHEY, CDR2 SVGAGI. V dropped 0 bases and J dropped 6; count of bases not matched to a gene: 4. The CDR3 totals 15 residues. CDR3 sequence (DNA): TGTGCCAGCAGTTACTCGAGTAGCGGGGGGGCCGAGCAGTACTTC. Its protein is CASSYSSSGGAEQYF.

The chain carries TRBV9 and TRBJ1-1, with D possibly matching TRBD1 (5 bases). The CDR3 consists of 12 residues. V lost 4 bases and J lost 13, with 17 bases in between. Per germline, CDR1 SGDLS and CDR2 YYNGEE. CDR3 sequence reads: CASSPDAAGIFF. The CDR3, as DNA: TGTGCCAGCAGCCCCGACGCGGCAGGGATTTTCTTT.

The gene calls are TRBV28 and TRBJ2-3, with D perhaps TRBD2 (6 bases). Trimming took off 4 bases at V and 0 bases at J, with 14 bases between the two ends. CDR1 and CDR2 (germline): MDHEN, SYDVKM. The CDR3 covers 16 residues. CDR3 sequence: CASSSRLETSTDTQYF. Here the CDR3 DNA reads TGTGCCAGCAGTTCCCGACTAGAAACTAGCACAGATACGCAGTATTTT. Looking up the rest from reference TRBV28 and TRBJ2-3 gives the full variable domain: DVKVTQSSRYLVKRTGEKVFLECVQDMDHENMFWYRQDPGLGLRLIYFSYDVKMKEKGDIPEGYSVSREKKERFSLILESASTNQTSMYLCASSSRLETSTDTQYFGPGTRLTVL.